The sample holds a few counts of the clone carrying this TCR beta chain. Its target is unknown. Trimming shortened V by 1 base and J by 4 bases, and 17 bases separated the two germline ends. Germline lookup yields CDR1 LGHNA and CDR2 YSLEER. The CDR3 has 17 amino acids. This record belongs to a study of response to subunit inactivated influenza vaccine. TCRdb re-called the RT-PCR reads with MiXCR, one entry per CDR3 protein. This sample has 700,000 to 900,000 distinct CDR3 sequences, with around 20% found just once. Study-wide points: Authors suggested each seasonal flu vaccination may recruit only limited numbers of new T cells.

Sequenced material: PBMCs from blood, taken about 5 days after vaccination. The V gene is TRBV4-3, the J gene TRBJ2-1; D is uncertain. This receptor was obtained from a man between 50 and 59 years old who received an inactivated influenza vaccine. The CDR3 spells CASSQGVGGTIYNEQFF. In DNA, the CDR3 is TGCGCCAGCAGCCAAGGAGTCGGTGGAACTATTTACAATGAGCAGTTCTTC.